This T cell receptor (beta chain) was retrieved from a study of vaccination and CD4 T cells after COVID-19. The Oncomine TCR Beta short-read assay sequenced DNA from cultured CD4+ T cells. In this case, cultured CD4+ T cells provided the extracted genomic DNA. TCRdb re-called the PCR reads through MiXCR, storing one row per CDR3 protein. The sample records 22,000 or so distinct CDR3 sequences, around two fifths being singletons. A note on this clonotype: Its specificity is not known.

Regarding the study as a whole: Researchers report that 304 of 307 vaccine-specific clones in convalescent patients proved spike mono-reactive. Convalescent patients displayed a median about 86% of reactive clones emerging only post-vaccination.

Treatment denoted: approximately nine-day PBMC culture with coronavirus spike peptide pools or control peptides (ViraFEST assay). V lost 3 bases and J lost 3, with 12 bases in between. This CDR3 region has 14 residues. CDR1 and CDR2 (germline): MNHEY, SVGAGI. The chain is built from TRBV6-5 and TRBJ2-7; TRBD1 might be the D (6 bases). The source is a human donor who had recovered from COVID-19. Sample: CD4+ T cells from blood, cultured in vitro. In nucleotides, the CDR3 is TGTGCCAGCAGTTATCAGGGGATTCACTACGAGCAGTACTTC. Its protein product is CASSYQGIHYEQYF.